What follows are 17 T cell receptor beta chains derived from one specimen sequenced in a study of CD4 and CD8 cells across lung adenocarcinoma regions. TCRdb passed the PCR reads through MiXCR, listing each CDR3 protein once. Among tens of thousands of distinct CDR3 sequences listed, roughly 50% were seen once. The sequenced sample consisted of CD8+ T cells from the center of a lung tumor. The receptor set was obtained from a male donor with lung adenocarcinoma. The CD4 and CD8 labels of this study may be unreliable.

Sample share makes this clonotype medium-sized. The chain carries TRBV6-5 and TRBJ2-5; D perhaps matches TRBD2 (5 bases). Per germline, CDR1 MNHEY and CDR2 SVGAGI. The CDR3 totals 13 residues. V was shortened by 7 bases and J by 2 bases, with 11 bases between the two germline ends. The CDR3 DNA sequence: TGTGCCAGCATAAGAGCGGCTCAAGAGACCCAGTACTTC. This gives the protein CASIRAAQETQYF.

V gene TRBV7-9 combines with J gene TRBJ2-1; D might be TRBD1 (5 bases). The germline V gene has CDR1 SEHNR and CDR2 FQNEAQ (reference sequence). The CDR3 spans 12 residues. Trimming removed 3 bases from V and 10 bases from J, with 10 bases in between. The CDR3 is CASSLGLNEQFF. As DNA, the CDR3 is TGTGCCAGCAGCTTGGGGCTGAACGAGCAGTTCTTC.

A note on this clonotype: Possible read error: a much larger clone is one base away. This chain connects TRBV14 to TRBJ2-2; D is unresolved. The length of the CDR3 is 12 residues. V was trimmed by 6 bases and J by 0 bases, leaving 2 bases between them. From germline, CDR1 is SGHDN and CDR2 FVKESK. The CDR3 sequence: CASRPNTGELFF. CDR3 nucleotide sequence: TGTGCCAGCAGACCGAACACCGGGGAGCTGTTTTTT.

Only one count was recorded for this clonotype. The CDR3 region is CASSQHNAIGPGNTIYF. The CDR3 DNA reads as TGTGCCAGCAGCCAACATAACGCAATAGGTCCTGGAAACACCATATATTTT. The chain recombines TRBV3-1 with TRBJ1-3; D not resolved. V shed 2 bases and J shed 2 bases, with 16 bases lying between them. The CDR3 length is 17 residues. Germline values: CDR1 LGHDT, CDR2 YNNKEL (reference sequence).

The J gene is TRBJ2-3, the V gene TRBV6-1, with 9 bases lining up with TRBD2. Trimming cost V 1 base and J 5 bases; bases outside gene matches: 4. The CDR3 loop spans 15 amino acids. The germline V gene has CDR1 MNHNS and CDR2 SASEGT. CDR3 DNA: TGTGCCAGCAGTGAAGTGCGGGAGGGGGGAGATACGCAGTATTTT. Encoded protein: CASSEVREGGDTQYF.

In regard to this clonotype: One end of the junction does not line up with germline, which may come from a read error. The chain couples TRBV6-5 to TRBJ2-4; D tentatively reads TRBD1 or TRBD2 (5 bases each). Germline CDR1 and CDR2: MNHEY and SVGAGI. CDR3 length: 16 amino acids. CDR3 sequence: CASRYSGQLAKNTQYF. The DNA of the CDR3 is TGTGCCAGCCGTTACTCGGGGCAGCTAGCCAAAAATACGCAGTACTTC.

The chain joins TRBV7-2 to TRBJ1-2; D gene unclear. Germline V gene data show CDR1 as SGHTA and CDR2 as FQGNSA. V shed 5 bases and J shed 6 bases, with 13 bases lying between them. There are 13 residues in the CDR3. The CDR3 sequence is CASSRDHSHGYTF. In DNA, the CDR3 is TGTGCCAGCAGCCGGGATCACAGCCATGGCTACACCTTC.

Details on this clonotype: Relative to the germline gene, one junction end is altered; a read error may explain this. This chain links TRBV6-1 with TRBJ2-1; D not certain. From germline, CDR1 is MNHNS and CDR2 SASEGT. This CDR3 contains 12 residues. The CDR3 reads CASRSNDDEQFF. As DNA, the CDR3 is TGTGCCAGCAGGTCCAACGACGATGAGCAGTTTTTT.

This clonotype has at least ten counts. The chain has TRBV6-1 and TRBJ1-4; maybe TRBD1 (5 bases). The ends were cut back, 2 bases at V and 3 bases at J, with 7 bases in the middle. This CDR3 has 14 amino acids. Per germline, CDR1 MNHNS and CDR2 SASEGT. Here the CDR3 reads CASSELGPNEKLFF. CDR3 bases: TGTGCCAGCAGTGAACTGGGGCCTAATGAAAAACTGTTTTTT.

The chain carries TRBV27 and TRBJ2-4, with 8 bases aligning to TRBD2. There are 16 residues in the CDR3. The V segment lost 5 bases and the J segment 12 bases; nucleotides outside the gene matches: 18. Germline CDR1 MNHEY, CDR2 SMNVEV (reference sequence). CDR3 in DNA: TGTGCCAGCAGTGGCGCGGGGGGCGGTGGCGGGGACACTCAGTACTTC. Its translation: CASSGAGGGGGDTQYF.

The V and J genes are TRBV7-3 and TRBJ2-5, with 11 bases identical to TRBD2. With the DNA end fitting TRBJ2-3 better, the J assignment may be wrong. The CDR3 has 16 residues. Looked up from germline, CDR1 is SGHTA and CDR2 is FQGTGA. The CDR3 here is CASSPTSGSSADTQYF. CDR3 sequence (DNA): TGTGCCAGCAGCCCCACTAGCGGGAGTAGTGCAGATACGCAGTATTTT.

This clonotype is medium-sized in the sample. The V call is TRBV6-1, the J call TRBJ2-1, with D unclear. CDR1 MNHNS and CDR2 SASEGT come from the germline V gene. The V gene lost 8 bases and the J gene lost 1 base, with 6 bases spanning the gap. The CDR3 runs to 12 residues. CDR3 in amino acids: CASVASYNEQFF. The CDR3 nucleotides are TGTGCCAGCGTGGCGTCCTACAATGAGCAGTTCTTC.

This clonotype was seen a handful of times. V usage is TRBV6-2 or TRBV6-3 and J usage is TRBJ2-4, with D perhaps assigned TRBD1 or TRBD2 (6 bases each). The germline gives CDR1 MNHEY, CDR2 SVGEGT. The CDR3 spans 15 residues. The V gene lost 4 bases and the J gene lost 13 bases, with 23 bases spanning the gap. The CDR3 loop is CASSSGPGAKDTQYF. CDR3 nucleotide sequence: TGTGCCAGCAGTTCGGGGCCGGGGGCCAAAGACACGCAGTACTTC.

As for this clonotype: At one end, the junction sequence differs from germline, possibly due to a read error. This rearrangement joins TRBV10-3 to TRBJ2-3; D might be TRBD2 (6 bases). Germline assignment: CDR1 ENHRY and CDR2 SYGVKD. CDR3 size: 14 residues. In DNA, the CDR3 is TGTGCGGGCCGAGGCGGGGCCCGCCCAGATACGCAGTACTTT. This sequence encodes CAGRGGARPDTQYF.

The CDR3 is CGGTGRGGKNTQYF. The DNA of the CDR3 is TGTGGCGGCACGGGGCGGGGGGGCAAAAACACGCAGTACTTC. This chain connects TRBV6-1 to TRBJ2-4; 9 bases are shared with TRBD2. Per germline, CDR1 MNHNS and CDR2 SASEGT. There are 14 residues in the CDR3.

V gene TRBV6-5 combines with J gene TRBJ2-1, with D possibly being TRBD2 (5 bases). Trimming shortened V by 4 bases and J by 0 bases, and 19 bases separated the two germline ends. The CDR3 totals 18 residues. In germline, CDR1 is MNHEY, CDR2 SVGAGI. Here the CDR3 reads CASSFGLQRLSSYNEQFF. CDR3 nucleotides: TGTGCCAGCAGTTTCGGTCTACAGCGGTTGAGCTCCTACAATGAGCAGTTCTTC.

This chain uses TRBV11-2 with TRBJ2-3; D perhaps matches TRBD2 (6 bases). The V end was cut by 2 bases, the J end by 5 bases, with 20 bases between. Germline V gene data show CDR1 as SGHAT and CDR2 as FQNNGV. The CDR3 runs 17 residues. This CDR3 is CASSLIMNRRAGDTQYF. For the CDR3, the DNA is TGTGCCAGCAGCTTAATAATGAATAGGAGGGCGGGAGATACGCAGTATTTT.